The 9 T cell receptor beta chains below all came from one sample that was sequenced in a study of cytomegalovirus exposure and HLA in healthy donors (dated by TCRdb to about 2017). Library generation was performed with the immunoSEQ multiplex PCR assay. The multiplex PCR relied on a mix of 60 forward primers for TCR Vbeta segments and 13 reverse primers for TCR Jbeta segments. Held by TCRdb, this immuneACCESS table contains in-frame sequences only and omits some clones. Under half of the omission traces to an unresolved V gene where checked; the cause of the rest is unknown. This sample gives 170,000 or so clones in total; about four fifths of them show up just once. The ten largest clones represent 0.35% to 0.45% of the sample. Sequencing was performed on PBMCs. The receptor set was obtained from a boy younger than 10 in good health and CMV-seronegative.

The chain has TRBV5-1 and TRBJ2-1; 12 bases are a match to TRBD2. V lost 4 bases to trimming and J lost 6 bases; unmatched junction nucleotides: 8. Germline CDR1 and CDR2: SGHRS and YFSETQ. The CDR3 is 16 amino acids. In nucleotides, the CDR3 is TGCGCCAGCAGCGATTTCGCTAGCGGGAGGGCCAATGAGCAGTTCTTC. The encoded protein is CASSDFASGRANEQFF.

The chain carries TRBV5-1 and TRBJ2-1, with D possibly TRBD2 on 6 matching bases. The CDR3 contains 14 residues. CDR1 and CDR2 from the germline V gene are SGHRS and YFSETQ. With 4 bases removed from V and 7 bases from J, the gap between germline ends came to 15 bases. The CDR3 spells CASSPSGSGNEQFF. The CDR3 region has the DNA TGCGCCAGCAGCCCCTCGGGAAGCGGGAATGAGCAGTTCTTC.

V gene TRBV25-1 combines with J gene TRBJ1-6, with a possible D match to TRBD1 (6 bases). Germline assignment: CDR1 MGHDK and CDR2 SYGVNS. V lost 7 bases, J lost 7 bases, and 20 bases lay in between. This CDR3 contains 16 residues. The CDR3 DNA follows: TGTGCCAGCAACGAAAGGCCAGCCCAGGGGAATTCACCCCTCCACTTT. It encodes CASNERPAQGNSPLHF.

CDR3 in DNA: TGTGCCAGCAGTTTAGGGTCAGGGAGGGGAAGGACTGAAGCTTTCTTT. It translates to CASSLGSGRGRTEAFF. The rearrangement joins TRBV28 to TRBJ1-1; tentatively, D is TRBD1 (5 bases). Germline loops: CDR1 MDHEN, CDR2 SYDVKM. The CDR3 is made up of 16 amino acids. V shed 2 bases and J shed 5 bases, with 18 bases lying between them.

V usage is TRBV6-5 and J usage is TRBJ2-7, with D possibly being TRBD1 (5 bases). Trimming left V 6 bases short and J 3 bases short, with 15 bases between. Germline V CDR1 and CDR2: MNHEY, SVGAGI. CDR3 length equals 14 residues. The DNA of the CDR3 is TGTGCCAGCAGCCTCTCAGGGATTAACTACGAGCAGTACTTC. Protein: CASSLSGINYEQYF.

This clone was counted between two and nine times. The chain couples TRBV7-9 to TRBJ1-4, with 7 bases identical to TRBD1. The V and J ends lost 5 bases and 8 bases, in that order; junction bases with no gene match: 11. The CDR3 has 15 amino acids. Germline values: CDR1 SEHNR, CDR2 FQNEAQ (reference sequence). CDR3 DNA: TGTGCCAGCAGCACATCGACAGGGAGGTTGGAAAAACTGTTTTTT. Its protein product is CASSTSTGRLEKLFF.

In DNA, the CDR3 is TGTGCCAGTAGTCCGGGACAGGGGTTGAACACTGAAGCTTTCTTT. Its translation: CASSPGQGLNTEAFF. The chain carries TRBV19 and TRBJ1-1, with 10 bases lining up with TRBD1. CDR3 length: 15 amino acids. Looked up from germline, CDR1 is LNHDA and CDR2 is SQIVND (reference sequence). With 5 bases clipped from V and 0 bases from J, the junction kept 3 bases outside the gene matches.

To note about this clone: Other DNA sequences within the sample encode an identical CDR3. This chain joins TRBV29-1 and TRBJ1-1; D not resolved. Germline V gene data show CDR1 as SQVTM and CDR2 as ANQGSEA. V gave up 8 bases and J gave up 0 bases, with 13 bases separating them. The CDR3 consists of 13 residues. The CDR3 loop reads CSPVPGMNTEAFF. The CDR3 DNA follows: TGCAGCCCTGTACCGGGGATGAACACTGAAGCTTTCTTT.

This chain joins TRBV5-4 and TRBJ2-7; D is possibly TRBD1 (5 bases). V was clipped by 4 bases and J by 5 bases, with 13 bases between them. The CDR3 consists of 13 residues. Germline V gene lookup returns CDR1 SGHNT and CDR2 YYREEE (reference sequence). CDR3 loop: CASSPRIGDEQYF. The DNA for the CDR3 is TGTGCCAGCAGCCCGCGGATAGGGGACGAGCAGTACTTC.